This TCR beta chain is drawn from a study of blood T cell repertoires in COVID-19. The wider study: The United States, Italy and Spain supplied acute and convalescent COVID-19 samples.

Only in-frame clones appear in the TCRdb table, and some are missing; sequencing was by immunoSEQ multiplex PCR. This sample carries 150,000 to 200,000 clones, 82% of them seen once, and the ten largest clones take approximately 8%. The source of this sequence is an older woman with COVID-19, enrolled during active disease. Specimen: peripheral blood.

CDR3 amino acids: CASSPGQWYYEQYF. The CDR3 region has the DNA TGTGCCAGCAGCCCGGGACAGTGGTACTACGAGCAGTACTTC. The chain is built from TRBV3-1 (or the pseudogene TRBV3-2) and TRBJ2-7; 7 bases line up with TRBD1. Germline loops: CDR1 LGHDT, CDR2 YNNKEL (reference sequence). The V gene end was trimmed by 4 bases and the J gene end by 3 bases; junction bases not matched to a gene: 6. The CDR3 length is 14 residues.